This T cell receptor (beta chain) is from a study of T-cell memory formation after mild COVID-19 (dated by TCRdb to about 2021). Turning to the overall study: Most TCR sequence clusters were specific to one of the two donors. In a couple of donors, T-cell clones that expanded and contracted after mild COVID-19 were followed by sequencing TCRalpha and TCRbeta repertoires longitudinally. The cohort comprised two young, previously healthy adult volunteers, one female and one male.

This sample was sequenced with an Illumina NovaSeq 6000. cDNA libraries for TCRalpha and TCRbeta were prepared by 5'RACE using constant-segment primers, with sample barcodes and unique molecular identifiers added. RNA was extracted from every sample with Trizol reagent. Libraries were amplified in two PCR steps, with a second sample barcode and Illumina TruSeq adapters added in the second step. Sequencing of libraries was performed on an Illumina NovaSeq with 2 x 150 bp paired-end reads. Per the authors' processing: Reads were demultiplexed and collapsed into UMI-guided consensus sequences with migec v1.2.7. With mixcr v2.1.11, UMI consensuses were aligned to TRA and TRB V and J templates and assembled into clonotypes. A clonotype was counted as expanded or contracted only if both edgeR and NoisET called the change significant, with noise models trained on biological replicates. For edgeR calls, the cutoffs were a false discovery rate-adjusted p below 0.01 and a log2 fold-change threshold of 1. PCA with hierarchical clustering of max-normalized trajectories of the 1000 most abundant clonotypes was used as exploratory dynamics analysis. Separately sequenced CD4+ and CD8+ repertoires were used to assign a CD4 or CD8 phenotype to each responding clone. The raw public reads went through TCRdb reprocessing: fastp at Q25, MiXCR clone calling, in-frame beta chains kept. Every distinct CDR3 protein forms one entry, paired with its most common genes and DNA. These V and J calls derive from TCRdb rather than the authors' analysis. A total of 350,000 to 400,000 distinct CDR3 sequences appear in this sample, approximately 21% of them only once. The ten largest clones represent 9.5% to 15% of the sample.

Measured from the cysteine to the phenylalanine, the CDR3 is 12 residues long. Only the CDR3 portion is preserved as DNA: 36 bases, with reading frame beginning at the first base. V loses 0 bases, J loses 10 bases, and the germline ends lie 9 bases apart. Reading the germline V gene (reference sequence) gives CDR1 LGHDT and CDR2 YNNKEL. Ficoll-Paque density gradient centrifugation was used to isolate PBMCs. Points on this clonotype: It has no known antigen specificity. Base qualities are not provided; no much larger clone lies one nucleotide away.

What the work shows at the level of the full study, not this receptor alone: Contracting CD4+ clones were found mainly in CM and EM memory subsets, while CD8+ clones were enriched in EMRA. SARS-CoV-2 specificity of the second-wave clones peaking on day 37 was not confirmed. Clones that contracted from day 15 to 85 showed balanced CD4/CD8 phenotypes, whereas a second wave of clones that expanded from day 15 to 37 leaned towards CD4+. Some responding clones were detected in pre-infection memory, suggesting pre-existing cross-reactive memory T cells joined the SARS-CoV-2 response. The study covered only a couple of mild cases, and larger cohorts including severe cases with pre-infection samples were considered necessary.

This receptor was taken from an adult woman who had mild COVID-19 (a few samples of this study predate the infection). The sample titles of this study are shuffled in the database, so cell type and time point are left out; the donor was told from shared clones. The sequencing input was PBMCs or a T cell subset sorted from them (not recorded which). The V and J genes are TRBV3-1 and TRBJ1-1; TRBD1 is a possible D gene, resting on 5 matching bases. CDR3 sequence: CASSQEGRIAFF. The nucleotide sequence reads TGTGCCAGCAGCCAAGAGGGACGGATAGCTTTCTTT.